These T cell receptor beta chains were read from a single sample in a study of blood T cell repertoires in COVID-19. The method was immunoSEQ multiplex PCR; TCRdb's version includes in-frame clones alone and lacks a portion of them. Of 75,000 to 90,000 clones detected, about 90% appear once; the ten largest clones hold around 0.96%. What was sequenced was peripheral blood. The source of these receptors is a woman in her forties or fifties in a cohort sampled during active COVID-19. The CDR3 runs from the conserved cysteine through the conserved F or W. D genes are given only for firm matches. Expanded clones get a size class; other rows say once, few or many, or leave the size out.

d_gene,j_gene,v_gene,abundance,CDR3nt,CDR3aa
NA,TRBJ1-1,TRBV6-4,NA,TGTGCCAGCAGTGAAGGGCAGGGGAACACTGAAGCTTTCTTT,CASSEGQGNTEAFF
NA,TRBJ2-3,TRBV29-1,NA,TGCAGCTCCGGGACTGTTTCTAGCACAGATACGCAGTATTTT,CSSGTVSSTDTQYF
NA,TRBJ2-5,TRBV7-2,NA,TGTGCCAGCAGCCTAGACGGGCAAGAGACCCAGTACTTC,CASSLDGQETQYF
NA,TRBJ2-3,TRBV10-1,NA,TGCGCCACGTCCAGCCGGACTCACACAGATACGCAGTATTTT,CATSSRTHTDTQYF
TRBD2,TRBJ2-7,TRBV18,NA,TGTGCCAGCTCGGGGACTAGCGGGAGTACCTACGAGCAGTACTTC,CASSGTSGSTYEQYF
NA,TRBJ2-7,TRBV28,NA,TGTGCCAGCAGTTTGGGACGGGAGAGCTCCTACGAGCAGTACTTC,CASSLGRESSYEQYF
NA,TRBJ2-6,TRBV5-4,NA,TGTGCCAGCAGCCCCGGCGGGGATTCCTCTGGGGCCAACGTCCTGACTTTC,CASSPGGDSSGANVLTF
TRBD2,TRBJ2-1,TRBV19,NA,TGTGCCAGTAGTATAGATAAGGGCGGGAGCGGGTACAATGAGCAGTTCTTC,CASSIDKGGSGYNEQFF
NA,TRBJ2-5,TRBV29-1,few,TGCAGCGTATCGGGAAGGGAGACACAAGAGACCCAGTACTTC,CSVSGRETQETQYF
NA,TRBJ2-7,TRBV19,once,TGTGCCAGTAGTATCAGGGACTTCGACCACGAGCAGTACTTC,CASSIRDFDHEQYF
TRBD1,TRBJ2-7,TRBV7-9,NA,TGTGCCAGCAGCCCTTCGCCCGGACAGGGAAACGAGCAGTACTTC,CASSPSPGQGNEQYF
NA,TRBJ1-6,TRBV27,NA,TGTGCCAGCAGTTTATCACGCAGGGCGACCTCCTATAATTCACCCCTCCACTTT,CASSLSRRATSYNSPLHF
NA,TRBJ2-1,TRBV19,NA,TGTGCCAGTAGTGTGCCGGGGGAATCCTACAATGAGCAGTTCTTC,CASSVPGESYNEQFF
NA,TRBJ2-1,TRBV4-1,NA,TGCGCCAGCAGCCAAGACCCTCGACAGGGAGCGGGAGTATACTACAATGAGCAGTTCTTC,CASSQDPRQGAGVYYNEQFF
TRBD1,TRBJ1-1,TRBV7-9,NA,TGTGCCAGCAGCCCTAGGACAGGGGGCAACATGAACACTGAAGCTTTCTTT,CASSPRTGGNMNTEAFF
TRBD1,TRBJ2-2,TRBV7-9,NA,TGTGCCAGCAGCTCCAGGGGGCTGGGCACCGGGGAGCTGTTTTTT,CASSSRGLGTGELFF
TRBD1,TRBJ2-3,TRBV28,few,TGTGCCAGCAGATCACAGGGGGCAGATACGCAGTATTTT,CASRSQGADTQYF
TRBD1,TRBJ2-3,TRBV28,NA,TGTGCCAGCCTCCGGGGACAGGGGACAGATACGCAGTATTTT,CASLRGQGTDTQYF
TRBD1,TRBJ2-2,TRBV18,few,TGTGCCAGCTCACCTACAGGACAGGGAGGAACCGGGGAGCTGTTTTTT,CASSPTGQGGTGELFF
NA,TRBJ1-2,TRBV3-1/TRBV3-2,NA,TGTGCCAGCAGCCCCCGGGAGAGAAGGGATGGCTACACCTTC,CASSPRERRDGYTF
NA,TRBJ1-4,TRBV24-1,once,TGTGCCACCAGTGACGGAGCAACTAATGAAAAACTGTTTTTT,CATSDGATNEKLFF
TRBD2,TRBJ2-3,TRBV11-3,NA,TGTGCCAGCAGCAGAGGTGGGACTAGCGGGAATAAGCAGTATTTT,CASSRGGTSGNKQYF